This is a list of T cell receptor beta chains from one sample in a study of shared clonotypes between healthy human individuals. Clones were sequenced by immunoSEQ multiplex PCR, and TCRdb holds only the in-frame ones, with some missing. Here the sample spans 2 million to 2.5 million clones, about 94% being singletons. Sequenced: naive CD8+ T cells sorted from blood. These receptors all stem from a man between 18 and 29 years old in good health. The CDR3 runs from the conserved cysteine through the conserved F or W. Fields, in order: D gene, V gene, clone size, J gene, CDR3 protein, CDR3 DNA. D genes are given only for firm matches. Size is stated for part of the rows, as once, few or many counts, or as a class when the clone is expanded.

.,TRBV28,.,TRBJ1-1,CASSLWSSGGTEAFF,TGTGCCAGCAGTTTATGGAGTTCCGGGGGCACTGAAGCTTTCTTT
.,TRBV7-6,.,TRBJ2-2,CASSLVGENTGELFF,TGTGCCAGCAGCTTAGTGGGGGAGAACACCGGGGAGCTGTTTTTT
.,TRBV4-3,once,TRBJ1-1,CASSHLLDSPNTEAFF,TGCGCCAGCAGCCACCTCCTCGACAGCCCGAACACTGAAGCTTTCTTT
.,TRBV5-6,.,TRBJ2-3,CASSVIPLWGFSTDTQYF,TGTGCCAGCAGCGTAATCCCTCTTTGGGGGTTTAGCACAGATACGCAGTATTTT
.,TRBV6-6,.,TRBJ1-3,CASFSNTIYF,TGTGCCAGCTTTTCCAACACCATATATTTT
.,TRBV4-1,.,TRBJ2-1,CASSLLTSSSYNEQFF,TGCGCCAGCAGCCTCTTAACTAGCAGCTCCTACAATGAGCAGTTCTTC
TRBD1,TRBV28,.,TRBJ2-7,CASTPTGGSYEQYF,TGTGCCAGCACCCCTACAGGGGGCAGTTACGAGCAGTACTTC
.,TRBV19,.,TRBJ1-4,CASSNDGESNEKLFF,TGTGCCAGTAGTAACGACGGAGAAAGTAATGAAAAACTGTTTTTT
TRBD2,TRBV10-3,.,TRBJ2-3,CAISEFLGLGELAPQYF,TGTGCCATCAGTGAGTTTTTGGGACTAGGAGAACTTGCCCCGCAGTATTTT
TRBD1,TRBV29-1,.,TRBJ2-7,CSVRQGVPYEQYF,TGCAGCGTCCGACAGGGTGTCCCCTACGAGCAGTACTTC
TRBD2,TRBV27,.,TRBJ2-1,CASRSSGSYNEQFF,TGTGCCAGCAGGTCTAGCGGTTCCTACAATGAGCAGTTCTTC